These T cell receptor beta chains were read from a single sample in a study of CD8 T cells in ankylosing spondylitis. One entry per CDR3 protein, called by TCRdb with MiXCR from the 5' RACE reads. The table includes roughly 670,000 distinct CDR3 sequences, over 15% detected once. Source material: blood, either unsorted or a sorted T cell fraction (not recorded which). The receptors come from a male donor with ankylosing spondylitis. The CDR3 runs from the conserved cysteine through the conserved F or W. D genes are given only for firm matches. Size is omitted from some rows. Given values are once, few, many or a class for expanded clones.

cdr3_aa	cdr3_nt	d_call	clone_size	v_call	j_call
CASSLGSWVNSGNTIYF	TGTGCCAGCAGTTTGGGTTCTTGGGTGAACTCTGGAAACACCATATATTTT	-	-	TRBV28	TRBJ1-3
CASSFRTAVTEAFF	TGTGCCAGCAGTTTCCGGACAGCGGTCACTGAAGCTTTCTTT	-	-	TRBV12-3/TRBV12-4	TRBJ1-1
CASSIVTPGNTEAFF	TGTGCCAGTAGTATAGTTACGCCGGGGAACACTGAAGCTTTCTTT	-	-	TRBV19	TRBJ1-1
CATSREQGRTEAFF	TGTGCCACCAGCAGAGAACAGGGACGCACTGAAGCTTTCTTT	-	few	TRBV15	TRBJ1-1
CASSQVATRDYEQYF	TGTGCCAGCAGCCAAGTCGCGACCCGGGACTACGAGCAGTACTTC	-	few	TRBV14	TRBJ2-7
CASSKIVEESQETQYF	TGTGCCAGCAGTAAAATCGTTGAAGAGAGTCAAGAGACCCAGTACTTC	-	few	TRBV2	TRBJ2-5
CSVIQGNEQFF	TGCAGCGTTATCCAAGGCAATGAGCAGTTCTTC	-	-	TRBV29-1	TRBJ2-1
CASSTPGQGVYEQYF	TGTGCCAGCAGCACACCGGGACAGGGTGTCTACGAGCAGTACTTC	-	-	TRBV21-1	TRBJ2-7
CASSLLSVWDTGELFF	TGTGCCAGCAGCTTATTGTCTGTGTGGGACACCGGGGAGCTGTTTTTT	-	few	TRBV11-2	TRBJ2-2
CSASTYSDLNYGYTF	TGCAGTGCTAGTACCTACAGCGATCTTAACTATGGCTACACCTTC	-	-	TRBV20-1	TRBJ1-2
CSARDGRGGGTDTQYF	TGCAGTGCTAGAGATGGGCGGGGGGGCGGCACAGATACGCAGTATTTT	TRBD2	few	TRBV20-1	TRBJ2-3
CASSIMSETFNEQFF	TGTGCCAGCAGTATCATGAGCGAAACCTTCAATGAGCAGTTCTTC	-	-	TRBV12-3/TRBV12-4	TRBJ2-1
CASSATLGQGVEQYF	TGTGCCAGCAGTGCGACCTTAGGACAGGGGGTCGAGCAGTACTTC	TRBD1	-	TRBV2	TRBJ2-7
CASGPTSGQSYEQYF	TGTGCTAGTGGCCCGACTAGCGGACAGTCCTACGAGCAGTACTTC	TRBD2	few	TRBV12-5	TRBJ2-7
CASSKQGPTGELFF	TGTGCCAGCAGCAAACAGGGACCCACCGGGGAGCTGTTTTTT	-	few	TRBV13	TRBJ2-2
CASSWSSGNTIYF	TGTGCCAGCAGTTGGAGCTCTGGAAACACCATATATTTT	-	many	TRBV12-3/TRBV12-4	TRBJ1-3
CASSQDPWIKYTGELFF	TGTGCCAGCAGCCAAGATCCCTGGATTAAGTACACCGGGGAGCTGTTTTTT	-	-	TRBV3-1	TRBJ2-2
CSASNDRGNQPQHF	TGCAGTGCTAGTAATGATCGGGGCAATCAGCCCCAGCATTTT	-	-	TRBV20-1	TRBJ1-5
CSVHEQGQPQHF	TGCAGCGTGCATGAACAGGGTCAGCCCCAGCATTTT	-	few	TRBV29-1	TRBJ1-5
CSVVVQWNTEAFF	TGCAGCGTTGTTGTCCAGTGGAACACTGAAGCTTTCTTT	-	-	TRBV29-1	TRBJ1-1
CAISEWTAQGEQFF	TGTGCCATCAGTGAGTGGACAGCCCAGGGGGAGCAGTTCTTC	-	-	TRBV10-3	TRBJ2-1
CSVGRTLNTEAFF	TGCAGCGTTGGCCGGACTCTGAACACTGAAGCTTTCTTT	-	few	TRBV29-1	TRBJ1-1
CASGKGSSYNEQFF	TGTGCCAGCGGAAAGGGAAGCTCCTACAATGAGCAGTTCTTC	-	-	TRBV12-3/TRBV12-4	TRBJ2-1
CASSSPQQADTGELFF	TGTGCCAGCAGCTCACCCCAGCAGGCGGACACCGGGGAGCTGTTTTTT	-	-	TRBV7-3	TRBJ2-2
CAISASPGQGSSGANVLTF	TGTGCCATCAGTGCTTCGCCGGGACAGGGTAGCTCTGGGGCCAACGTCCTGACTTTC	TRBD1	few	TRBV10-3	TRBJ2-6
CSARTQGLRGYTF	TGCAGTGCTAGAACACAGGGATTGCGTGGCTACACCTTC	-	-	TRBV20-1	TRBJ1-2
CASSFGLYNEQFF	TGTGCCAGCAGCTTCGGTCTTTACAATGAGCAGTTCTTC	-	many	TRBV11-2	TRBJ2-1
CASSSPSGTSGSGDTDTQYF	TGTGCCAGCAGCTCCCCCTCCGGGACTAGCGGGAGTGGGGACACAGATACGCAGTATTTT	TRBD2	few	TRBV11-1	TRBJ2-3
CAISESKSGVFTGELFF	TGTGCCATCAGTGAAAGTAAAAGCGGGGTTTTCACCGGGGAGCTGTTTTTT	TRBD2	few	TRBV10-3	TRBJ2-2
CASSRGQGPYEQYF	TGTGCCAGCAGCCGAGGACAGGGGCCTTACGAGCAGTACTTC	TRBD1	-	TRBV3-1	TRBJ2-7
CASSSGQGAPYEQYF	TGTGCCAGCAGTTCAGGACAGGGGGCCCCCTACGAGCAGTACTTC	TRBD1	-	TRBV12-3/TRBV12-4	TRBJ2-7
CASSSGNRHNEQFF	TGTGCCAGCAGTTCCGGGAACAGGCACAATGAGCAGTTCTTC	-	-	TRBV12-3/TRBV12-4	TRBJ2-1
CSVEDRMTSGGRYEQYF	TGCAGCGTTGAAGATCGCATGACTAGCGGGGGGAGGTACGAGCAGTACTTC	TRBD2	many	TRBV29-1	TRBJ2-7